The 20 T cell receptor beta chains in this list originate from one sample, sequenced in a study of spatial heterogeneity in lung cancer. From the 5' RACE reads, TCRdb called clonotypes with MiXCR, one entry per CDR3 protein. The sample contains 10,000 to 11,000 distinct CDR3 sequences, approximately 25% of which appear only once. Specified time point: sample taken at primary tumor resection. No cell sorting; template was whole RNA from tumor, lung tissue or PBMC. The starting material was PBMCs, obtained at surgery. These receptors originate from a female donor with early-stage non-small cell lung cancer.

By share, this clonotype ranks as medium-sized. The chain links TRBV29-1 to TRBJ2-7; 11 bases map to TRBD1. V was pared by 7 bases and J by 6 bases, with 11 bases of the junction left unmatched. The length of the CDR3 is 14 residues. Germline lookup yields CDR1 SQVTM and CDR2 ANQGSEA. The CDR3 DNA is TGCAGCGCGAACCCGGGACAGGGGGACTCCGAGCAGTACTTC. Residues: CSANPGQGDSEQYF.

This clonotype was detected a few times. The chain joins TRBV28 to TRBJ1-1, with a weak D call TRBD1 (6 bases). The CDR3 is 15 amino acids. Per the germline V gene, CDR1 is MDHEN and CDR2 is SYDVKM. V lost 3 bases to trimming and J lost 4 bases, with 15 bases between them. The CDR3: CASSLGAATVTEAFF. The CDR3 nucleotides read TGTGCCAGCAGTTTGGGGGCGGCGACGGTCACTGAAGCTTTCTTT.

J is TRBJ2-3 and V is TRBV3-1; TRBD2 agrees at 10 bases. Germline lookup yields CDR1 LGHDT and CDR2 YNNKEL (reference sequence). V lost 2 bases, J lost 2 bases, and 7 bases stayed unmatched. The CDR3 spans 17 residues. The CDR3 protein is CASSQYQLAGPTDTQYF. Here the CDR3 DNA reads TGTGCCAGCAGCCAATATCAACTAGCGGGGCCCACAGATACGCAGTATTTT.

This clonotype was counted only a few times. The gene calls are TRBV6-6 and TRBJ2-3; D may match TRBD1 or TRBD2 (6 bases each). Trimming removed 5 bases at V and 6 bases at J, with 12 bases between. Germline loops: CDR1 MNHNY, CDR2 SVGAGI (reference sequence). This CDR3 has 13 amino acids. The CDR3 sequence is CASSPVGGDTQYF. The CDR3 DNA reads as TGTGCCAGCAGTCCAGTGGGGGGCGATACGCAGTATTTT.

This clonotype was observed a handful of times. The chain joins TRBV12-3 or TRBV12-4 to TRBJ2-7; 7 bases agree with TRBD1. J was trimmed by 2 bases and V by 11 bases; bases with no gene match: 9. The CDR3 spans 13 residues. The CDR3 region is CASRQGGPYEQYF. For the CDR3, the DNA is TGTGCCTCCCGACAGGGTGGCCCCTACGAGCAGTACTTC.

The table lists this clonotype with many counts. This rearrangement joins TRBV11-2 to TRBJ2-1; 13 bases are a match to TRBD2. CDR3 length: 18 amino acids. Germline V gene lookup returns CDR1 SGHAT and CDR2 FQNNGV. V shed 1 base, J shed 1 base, and the junction held 4 bases outside the gene matches. CDR3 amino acids: CASSLAGLAGASYNEQFF. CDR3 in DNA: TGTGCCAGCAGCTTAGCCGGACTAGCGGGAGCATCCTACAATGAGCAGTTCTTC.

This chain links TRBV28 with TRBJ2-1; D perhaps matches TRBD1 (5 bases). V lost 3 bases and J lost 8, with 14 bases in between. Per germline, CDR1 MDHEN and CDR2 SYDVKM. This CDR3 spans 14 amino acids. The CDR3 DNA is TGTGCCAGCAGTTTGGGAAGGGGATGGGATGAGCAGTTCTTC. Protein sequence: CASSLGRGWDEQFF.

This clonotype came up many times. In nucleotides, the CDR3 is TGTGCCAGCAGCCTGATGGGCACGGCCCTCCACTTT. As protein: CASSLMGTALHF. This chain joins TRBV12-3 or TRBV12-4 and TRBJ1-6, with D hard to call. The CDR3 is 12 residues long. The V gene lost 6 bases and the J gene lost 14 bases, with 14 bases spanning the gap.

This clonotype was observed at least ten times. J is TRBJ2-7 and V is TRBV3-1; 8 bases line up with TRBD2. The CDR3 consists of 14 residues. In germline, CDR1 is LGHDT, CDR2 YNNKEL (reference sequence). J gave up 3 bases and V 1 base, and 2 bases lay outside the gene matches. CDR3 residues: CASSQGGLVYEQYF. CDR3 nucleotides: TGTGCCAGCAGCCAAGGGGGACTAGTCTACGAGCAGTACTTC.

V usage is TRBV29-1 and J usage is TRBJ1-1, with 7 positions matching TRBD1. The CDR3 runs 13 residues. Germline CDR1 and CDR2: SQVTM and ANQGSEA. The V segment lost 7 bases and the J segment 3 bases; nucleotides outside the gene matches: 8. CDR3 sequence reads: CSGNRGAHTEAFF. CDR3 DNA sequence: TGCAGCGGCAACAGGGGAGCGCACACTGAAGCTTTCTTT.

At least ten counts were recorded for this clonotype. The CDR3 DNA is TGCGCCAGCAGCTTGGGGCCGGTCGGGGGTGAGCAGTTCTTC. It translates to CASSLGPVGGEQFF. This sequence joins TRBV5-1 and TRBJ2-1, with TRBD2 as a possible D gene (6 bases). V was clipped by 0 bases and J by 9 bases, with 13 bases between them. The CDR3 consists of 14 residues. Germline loops: CDR1 SGHRS, CDR2 YFSETQ.

The gene calls are TRBV4-1 and TRBJ1-1; D is uncertain. The CDR3 sequence is 15 residues long. The germline V gene encodes CDR1 MGHRA and CDR2 YSYEKL. Between the trimmed V and J ends, which lost 6 bases and 1 base, there was a span of 15 bases. The CDR3 sequence: CASSLTEVQNTEAFF. The CDR3 DNA sequence: TGCGCCAGCAGTCTTACCGAGGTGCAGAACACTGAAGCTTTCTTT.

V gene TRBV20-1 combines with J gene TRBJ2-3; the D gene is possibly TRBD2 (7 bases). This CDR3 is built from 14 residues. The germline CDR1 and CDR2 sequences are DFQATT and SNEGSKA (reference sequence). Trimming took 4 bases from V and 10 from J, leaving 21 bases between them. In DNA form, the CDR3 reads TGCAGTGCTACGACGGGGGGCCCATCGGATGCGCAGTATTTT. It codes for CSATTGGPSDAQYF.

By proportion, this clonotype is medium-sized. The J gene is TRBJ1-5, the V gene TRBV28, with 8 bases aligning to TRBD1. The V gene end was trimmed by 7 bases and the J gene end by 7 bases; junction bases not matched to a gene: 9. CDR1 is MDHEN, CDR2 SYDVKM, per germline. The CDR3 spans 14 residues. The CDR3, as DNA: TGTGCCAGCATTACCGGGACAGGCGGCCAGCCCCAGCATTTT. This sequence encodes CASITGTGGQPQHF.

The table lists this clonotype with a few counts. The V and J genes are TRBV6-2 or TRBV6-3 and TRBJ2-1, with 8 bases lining up with TRBD2. The V segment lost 6 bases and the J segment 0 bases; nucleotides outside the gene matches: 7. CDR1 and CDR2 from the germline V gene are MNHEY and SVGEGT. There are 16 residues in the CDR3. The CDR3 spells CASRGLAGPSYNEQFF. The CDR3 bases are TGTGCCAGCAGAGGTCTAGCGGGCCCCTCCTACAATGAGCAGTTCTTC.

This clonotype was picked up a small number of times. The chain has TRBV10-2 and TRBJ1-1; D is unresolved. CDR1 and CDR2 (germline): WSHSY, SAAADI. The CDR3 is 13 amino acids. V was trimmed by 2 bases and J by 2 bases, leaving 6 bases between them. The CDR3 coding sequence is TGCGCCAGCAGTGAGGGGGTAAACACTGAAGCTTTCTTT. Translating gives CASSEGVNTEAFF.

V is TRBV10-3 and J is TRBJ1-2, with D possibly matching TRBD1 (5 bases). Deletions cut 8 bases from V and 4 bases from J, with 14 bases between. The CDR3 has 13 residues. From germline, CDR1 is ENHRY and CDR2 SYGVKD. The CDR3 nucleotides read TGTGCCATCGGGGGGGATTTGGGCTATGGCTACACCTTC. This codes for CAIGGDLGYGYTF.

The gene calls are TRBV29-1 and TRBJ1-1, with D unclear. Germline CDR1 and CDR2: SQVTM and ANQGSEA. The CDR3 is made up of 13 amino acids. V was shortened by 0 bases and J by 1 base, with 6 bases between the two germline ends. The CDR3 loop is CSVEEGANTEAFF. The CDR3 bases are TGCAGCGTTGAAGAAGGAGCGAACACTGAAGCTTTCTTT.

The chain has TRBV5-1 and TRBJ2-7; D is ambiguous. This CDR3 is built from 13 residues. V was trimmed by 4 bases and J by 3 bases, leaving 11 bases between them. The V gene's germline CDR1 is SGHRS and CDR2 YFSETQ. CDR3 bases: TGCGCCAGCAGCCCTGATACGGACTACGAGCAGTACTTC. Amino acids: CASSPDTDYEQYF.

In this sample, this clonotype turned up a few times. The chain joins TRBV27 to TRBJ2-7; 11 nucleotides agree with TRBD2. The V segment lost 4 bases and the J segment 2 bases; nucleotides outside the gene matches: 4. This CDR3 is 15 amino acids long. Germline CDR1 and CDR2: MNHEY and SMNVEV (reference sequence). The CDR3 nucleotides read TGTGCCAGCAGTTCCGGACTAGCGGGCCCCTACGAGCAGTACTTC. Amino acid sequence: CASSSGLAGPYEQYF.